The 21 T cell receptor beta chains reported below all come from one sample, sequenced in a study of a mutant IDH1 vaccine in newly diagnosed glioma. This table comes from immunoSEQ multiplex PCR, and its TCRdb copy is limited to in-frame clones, with some not included. The sample lists some 50,000 clones; about nine tenths were seen once. The time point denotes: baseline, week 1 (first vaccination visit). Treatment here: pre-vaccination baseline after standard-of-care therapy. The input for sequencing was PBMCs, taken from a glioma patient treated with radiotherapy, temozolomide or both. All receptors derive from a man in his forties with glioma.

V usage is TRBV7-6 and J usage is TRBJ2-7; the D is unclear. The CDR3 spans 13 residues. V lost 5 bases and J 7 bases, leaving 15 bases between the germline ends. Germline assignment: CDR1 SGHVS and CDR2 FNYEAQ. DNA of the CDR3: TGTGCCAGCAGCACCCGGCCCGCGGAAGAGCAGTACTTC. It codes for CASSTRPAEEQYF.

The rearrangement joins TRBV19 to TRBJ2-1; 9 bases are shared with TRBD2. In germline, CDR1 is LNHDA, CDR2 SQIVND (reference sequence). The V segment lost 3 bases and the J segment 3 bases; nucleotides outside the gene matches: 3. The length of the CDR3 is 15 residues. CDR3 in amino acids: CASSISLAGYNEQFF. The DNA of the CDR3 is TGTGCCAGTAGTATTTCACTAGCGGGCTACAATGAGCAGTTCTTC.

The V and J genes are TRBV6-1 and TRBJ2-7; 9 bases agree with TRBD1. Germline V gene lookup returns CDR1 MNHNS and CDR2 SASEGT. The trim removed 7 bases at V and 2 bases at J, leaving 3 bases unmatched. This CDR3 contains 13 residues. In nucleotides, the CDR3 is TGTGCCAGCAATCGGGACAGGGCCTACGAGCAGTACTTC. Amino acids: CASNRDRAYEQYF.

This clone was counted between two and nine times. This rearrangement joins TRBV6-1 to TRBJ2-7; TRBD2 is a possible D gene (6 bases). V was trimmed by 7 bases and J by 6 bases, leaving 22 bases between them. The length of the CDR3 is 15 residues. Germline CDR1 is MNHNS and CDR2 is SASEGT. The CDR3, as DNA: TGTGCCAGCACCCGAGCAGCAGGCGGGGATTCCGAGCAGTACTTC. The encoded protein is CASTRAAGGDSEQYF.

V usage is TRBV7-9 and J usage is TRBJ2-5, with 7 bases aligning to TRBD1. V was clipped by 1 base and J by 4 bases; unmatched bases: 3. Germline V lookup: CDR1 SEHNR, CDR2 FQNEAQ (reference sequence). The CDR3 extends over 14 amino acids. The CDR3 reads CASSLERGRETQYF. In DNA form, the CDR3 reads TGTGCCAGCAGCTTAGAAAGGGGGCGAGAGACCCAGTACTTC.

This chain links TRBV7-2 with TRBJ2-7; no clear D. The CDR3 is 15 residues long. Deletions cut 1 base from V and 0 bases from J, with 10 bases between. Germline CDR1 is SGHTA and CDR2 is FQGNSA. The CDR3 loop is CASSLGSADSYEQYF. CDR3 nucleotide sequence: TGTGCCAGCAGCTTAGGGAGCGCGGACTCCTACGAGCAGTACTTC.

The chain combines TRBV5-6 with TRBJ1-5; 8 positions match TRBD1. Losses at the gene ends were 4 bases for V and 4 bases for J; bases not matched to a gene: 7. Germline V gene data show CDR1 as SGHDT and CDR2 as YYEEEE. This CDR3 has 15 amino acids. CDR3 sequence: CASSADRGRNQPQHF. The CDR3, as DNA: TGTGCCAGCAGCGCCGACAGGGGAAGGAATCAGCCCCAGCATTTT.

V gene TRBV25-1 combines with J gene TRBJ2-7; 9 nucleotides line up with TRBD2. Germline loops: CDR1 MGHDK, CDR2 SYGVNS. CDR3 length: 14 amino acids. The J segment lost 3 bases and the V segment lost 5 bases, leaving 5 bases of the junction unmatched. CDR3 in amino acids: CASSLAGNNYEQYF. The CDR3 coding sequence is TGTGCCAGCAGTCTAGCGGGAAACAACTACGAGCAGTACTTC.

Points on this clone: Other nucleotide sequences in the sample specify the same CDR3. The chain has TRBV7-2 and TRBJ2-5, with D unresolved. Germline V gene lookup returns CDR1 SGHTA and CDR2 FQGNSA. The CDR3 loop spans 12 amino acids. The germline V and J ends were trimmed by 1 base and 5 bases, with 5 bases remaining between them. The CDR3 sequence is CASSLVRETQYF. CDR3 DNA sequence: TGTGCCAGCAGCTTAGTGAGGGAGACCCAGTACTTC.

The chain joins TRBV7-2 to TRBJ2-4; tentatively, D is TRBD1 (5 bases). V was cut by 4 bases and J by 8 bases, with 18 bases left in between. The CDR3 length is 15 residues. The V gene's germline CDR1 is SGHTA and CDR2 FQGNSA. CDR3 residues: CASSSAPTRVDIQYF. As DNA, the CDR3 is TGTGCCAGCAGCTCGGCTCCTACCAGGGTAGACATTCAGTACTTC.

The chain is built from TRBV9 and TRBJ2-3; D unresolved. V was pared by 3 bases and J by 2 bases, with 7 bases between. Germline V gene lookup returns CDR1 SGDLS and CDR2 YYNGEE. The CDR3 extends over 13 amino acids. The CDR3 sequence is CASSGSPTDTQYF. In DNA form, the CDR3 reads TGTGCCAGCAGCGGGAGTCCCACAGATACGCAGTATTTT.

The rearrangement uses TRBV2 and TRBJ2-7; D is unresolved. This CDR3 is built from 12 residues. Germline V CDR1 and CDR2: SNHLY, FYNNEI. Trimming pared 4 bases from V and 5 bases from J, leaving 9 bases between. The CDR3 loop is CASSVTSHEQYF. The CDR3 DNA is TGTGCCAGCAGTGTGACCAGCCACGAGCAGTACTTC.

The V call is TRBV15, the J call TRBJ1-5; D call uncertain. Trimming took 0 bases from V and 0 from J, leaving 12 bases between them. This CDR3 region has 17 residues. Germline assignment: CDR1 LNHNV and CDR2 YYDKDF (reference sequence). DNA for the CDR3: TGTGCCACCAGCAGAGATGACGGCATAGATAGCAATCAGCCCCAGCATTTT. It codes for CATSRDDGIDSNQPQHF.

CDR3 coding DNA: TGCAGCGGGGACAGGGCATTGGGCTACACCTTC. It specifies CSGDRALGYTF. The V and J genes are TRBV29-1 and TRBJ1-2, with 9 bases matching TRBD1. Germline V gives CDR1 SQVTM, CDR2 ANQGSEA. This CDR3 comprises 11 residues. V shed 7 bases, J shed 8 bases, and the junction held 5 bases outside the gene matches.

The rearrangement joins TRBV4-3 to TRBJ2-2; D unclear. Deletions cut 4 bases from V and 2 bases from J, with 11 bases between. The CDR3 has 15 amino acids. CDR1 and CDR2 (germline): LGHNA, YSLEER. This CDR3 is CASSLNRGNTGELFF. The CDR3 bases are TGCGCCAGCAGCCTAAACAGAGGTAACACCGGGGAGCTGTTTTTT.

The genes are TRBV7-9 and TRBJ1-1; no firm D call. The CDR3 runs 13 residues. Trimming took off 4 bases at V and 10 bases at J, with 16 bases between the two ends. Germline CDR1 reads SEHNR; CDR2 reads FQNEAQ (reference sequence). CDR3 sequence (DNA): TGTGCCAGCAGCTCGACCCAGACGGCAGTAGCTTTCTTT. It specifies CASSSTQTAVAFF.

The V gene is TRBV28, the J gene TRBJ1-4, with TRBD1 matching over 7 bases. Germline trimming cut 4 bases from V and 8 bases from J; bases unmatched to any gene: 7. The germline V gene encodes CDR1 MDHEN and CDR2 SYDVKM. CDR3 size: 14 residues. The CDR3 spells CASSSQTGWEKLFF. CDR3 DNA sequence: TGTGCCAGCAGTTCGCAGACAGGGTGGGAAAAACTGTTTTTT.

This chain connects TRBV4-1 to TRBJ2-1; TRBD2 matches 13 bases. The trim removed 4 bases at V and 0 bases at J, leaving 6 bases unmatched. This CDR3 spans 18 amino acids. Per germline, CDR1 MGHRA and CDR2 YSYEKL. The CDR3 reads CASSRGLAGRSSYNEQFF. Here the CDR3 DNA reads TGCGCCAGCAGCCGGGGACTAGCGGGGCGCAGCTCCTACAATGAGCAGTTCTTC.

The genes are TRBV2 and TRBJ1-2; D is ambiguous. The germline V gene encodes CDR1 SNHLY and CDR2 FYNNEI. The CDR3 is 13 residues long. As DNA, the CDR3 is TGTGCAGGCACCCTGAGGGATCGGAACGGCTACACCTTC. As protein: CAGTLRDRNGYTF.

This chain joins TRBV6-1 and TRBJ2-7, with TRBD1 as a possible D gene (5 bases). CDR1 is MNHNS and CDR2 is SASEGT in the germline V gene. Trimming stripped 5 bases from V and 2 bases from J, with 13 bases between. This CDR3 region has 14 residues. This chain's CDR3 is CASSNAGPPYEQYF. The CDR3 DNA is TGTGCCAGCAGTAACGCAGGGCCACCCTACGAGCAGTACTTC.

The chain uses TRBV2 and TRBJ1-1, with 10 nucleotides matching TRBD1. The V gene end was trimmed by 6 bases and the J gene end by 6 bases; junction bases not matched to a gene: 7. Germline V gene lookup returns CDR1 SNHLY and CDR2 FYNNEI. This CDR3 is built from 14 residues. The CDR3 here is CASSQTGGLSEAFF. The CDR3 region has the DNA TGTGCCAGCAGCCAGACAGGGGGCTTATCTGAAGCTTTCTTT. The full variable domain, rest sourced from reference TRBV2 and TRBJ1-1, is EPEVTQTPSHQVTQMGQEVILRCVPISNHLYFYWYRQILGQKVEFLVSFYNNEISEKSEIFDDQFSVERPDGSNFTLKIRSTKLEDSAMYFCASSQTGGLSEAFFGQGTRLTVV.